The rows below give T cell receptor beta chains drawn from one sample of a study of cytomegalovirus exposure and HLA in healthy donors. Produced via immunoSEQ multiplex PCR; TCRdb's table is partial and in-frame only. The table shows roughly 190,000 clones, with over 60% occurring only once. The sample consisted of PBMCs. The receptors were sampled from a woman in her 50s in good health and CMV-seronegative. Both conserved end residues are part of each CDR3. D genes are given only for firm matches. A row's size may be missing; if present it is once, few, many or a size class.

TRBV27	NA	TRBJ2-3	NA	TGTGCCAGCAGTTTCTCCGGGATGTACGGCACAGATACGCAGTATTTT	CASSFSGMYGTDTQYF
TRBV7-9	NA	TRBJ1-3	once	TGTGCCAGCAGCTTGGGGCGGGGAAACACCATATATTTT	CASSLGRGNTIYF
TRBV2	NA	TRBJ1-5	NA	TGTGCCAGCAGTGACAGGTACAATCAGCCCCAGCATTTT	CASSDRYNQPQHF
TRBV2	TRBD2	TRBJ2-3	few	TGTGCCAGCAGCCGGGGCGGGGGAAGCACAGATACGCAGTATTTT	CASSRGGGSTDTQYF
TRBV13	NA	TRBJ1-1	NA	TGTGCCAGCACCCCCCGGAGTTTGTCAGGGGACACTGAAGCTTTCTTT	CASTPRSLSGDTEAFF
TRBV28	TRBD1	TRBJ2-7	NA	TGTGCCAGCAGTTCCGGGACAGCTAGCTACGAGCAGTACTTC	CASSSGTASYEQYF
TRBV18	TRBD1	TRBJ1-5	NA	TGTGCCAGCTCCCTCGGGGGGACAGGGGGCAATCAGCCCCAGCATTTT	CASSLGGTGGNQPQHF
TRBV27	TRBD1	TRBJ2-7	NA	TGTGCCAGCAGGGATACAGGGGCAGCGTATGAGCAGTACTTC	CASRDTGAAYEQYF
TRBV6-5	NA	TRBJ2-1	NA	TGTGCCAGCACCCTTTACAATGAGCAGTTCTTC	CASTLYNEQFF
TRBV9	TRBD1	TRBJ2-6	NA	TGTGCCAGCAGCTTAGAGGGGGATGGGACAGGTCGGTTGGCTGCCAACGTCCTGACTTTC	CASSLEGDGTGRLAANVLTF
TRBV5-1	TRBD1	TRBJ2-7	NA	TGCGCCAGCAGCGTGGACAGGGGGACCTACGAGCAGTACTTC	CASSVDRGTYEQYF
TRBV5-1	NA	TRBJ2-2	NA	TGCGCCAGCAGCTTGGCCGTCAGTACCGGGGAGCTGTTTTTT	CASSLAVSTGELFF
TRBV30	TRBD1	TRBJ2-2	NA	TGTGCCTGGAGTCGTGGAACAGGGGCGATGAACACCGGGGAGCTGTTTTTT	CAWSRGTGAMNTGELFF
TRBV7-2	TRBD2	TRBJ2-7	NA	TGTGCCAGCAGCTTAGCGAGACTAGCCTCCTACGAGCAGTACTTC	CASSLARLASYEQYF
TRBV11-2	TRBD1	TRBJ1-1	NA	TGTGCCAGCAGCTTAAAGCTTGGGGGACAGGGCGCTGAAGCTTTCTTT	CASSLKLGGQGAEAFF
TRBV7-9	TRBD2	TRBJ2-3	once	TGTGCCAGCAGCGCTAGCGGGAGGGCGATAGATACGCAGTATTTT	CASSASGRAIDTQYF
TRBV7-2	TRBD1	TRBJ1-2	NA	TGTGCCAGCAGCTTTAACAGGGGTGAAAGCTATGGCTACACCTTC	CASSFNRGESYGYTF
TRBV11-3	NA	TRBJ2-2	few	TGTGCCAGCAGCTTAGAAAGCAGGCTGAACACCGGGGAGCTGTTTTTT	CASSLESRLNTGELFF
TRBV11-2	NA	TRBJ2-7	few	TGTGCCAGCACCCCAGGGCCCCCCTACGAGCAGTACTTC	CASTPGPPYEQYF
TRBV19	NA	TRBJ1-1	NA	TGTGCCAGTACCAGAATGAACACTGAAGCTTTCTTT	CASTRMNTEAFF
TRBV7-9	NA	TRBJ2-3	NA	TGTTCCAGCAGCTTAGCGCAGGGTAAAGATACGCAGTATTTT	CSSSLAQGKDTQYF
TRBV10-1	TRBD2	TRBJ2-1	NA	TGCGCCAGCCCCGGGGGGGTATCCGGGCAGTTCTTC	CASPGGVSGQFF